Below are 11 T cell receptor beta chains sequenced from a single sample in a study of OX40 agonist ivuxolimab in advanced cancers. Clones were read by immunoSEQ multiplex PCR, and TCRdb kept only the in-frame ones, dropping some. This sample has roughly 70,000 clones; roughly nine tenths occur once, and the top ten carry 2% to 2.5%. The source material was CD4+ or CD8+ T cells sorted from blood, sampled in a trial of the OX40 agonist ivuxolimab. These receptors came from an adult with an advanced solid tumor such as melanoma, head and neck, liver or kidney cancer.

The chain joins TRBV5-1 to TRBJ2-1; D is possibly TRBD2 (5 bases). The germline V gene encodes CDR1 SGHRS and CDR2 YFSETQ. Trimming removed 0 bases from V and 0 bases from J, with 7 bases in between. The CDR3 length is 15 residues. CDR3 bases: TGCGCCAGCAGCTTGGTAGCGAACTCCTACAATGAGCAGTTCTTC. Amino acids: CASSLVANSYNEQFF.

This rearrangement joins TRBV6-6 to TRBJ1-5, with D perhaps TRBD1 (6 bases). With 2 bases removed from V and 7 bases from J, the gap between germline ends came to 18 bases. Germline assignment: CDR1 MNHNY and CDR2 SVGAGI (reference sequence). The CDR3 runs to 16 residues. The CDR3: CASSYAGGGAGQPQHF. CDR3 in DNA: TGTGCCAGCAGTTACGCCGGTGGGGGGGCAGGACAGCCCCAGCATTTT.

The V and J genes are TRBV10-3 and TRBJ2-7; weak D call: TRBD1 (5 bases). CDR1 and CDR2 (germline): ENHRY, SYGVKD. The CDR3 is 12 amino acids. Trimming pared 8 bases from V and 4 bases from J, leaving 12 bases between. As DNA, the CDR3 is TGTGCCATCGCCGACAGCAGATACGAGCAGTACTTC. It codes for CAIADSRYEQYF.

V is TRBV5-1 and J is TRBJ1-5; D gene unclear. The length of the CDR3 is 15 residues. The V and J ends lost 0 bases and 1 base respectively, with 8 bases between them. CDR1 SGHRS and CDR2 YFSETQ come from the germline V gene. In nucleotides, the CDR3 is TGCGCCAGCAGCTTGGGACATATGAGCAATCAGCCCCAGCATTTT. Amino acid sequence: CASSLGHMSNQPQHF. The full variable domain, with the rest looked up from reference TRBV5-1 and TRBJ1-5, is KAGVTQTPRYLIKTRGQQVTLSCSPISGHRSVSWYQQTPGQGLQFLFEYFSETQRNKGNFPGRFSGRQFSNSRSEMNVSTLELGDSALYLCASSLGHMSNQPQHFGDGTRLSIL.

The chain has TRBV6-1 and TRBJ1-6; 7 bases map to TRBD1. This CDR3 has 14 residues. Germline values: CDR1 MNHNS, CDR2 SASEGT. Trimming removed 10 bases from V and 10 bases from J; junction bases left unmatched: 13. This chain's CDR3 is CATLAGQGGSPLHF. CDR3 coding DNA: TGTGCCACCCTCGCCGGGCAGGGGGGGTCACCCCTCCACTTT.

This chain joins TRBV7-8 and TRBJ1-6; TRBD1 matches at 7 bases. V shed 0 bases and J 1 base; nucleotides not matched to a gene: 6. Germline CDR1 is SGHVS and CDR2 is FQNEAQ. The CDR3 sequence is 18 residues long. Here the CDR3 reads CASSLARQGSSYNSPLHF. CDR3 in DNA: TGTGCCAGCAGCTTAGCAAGACAGGGATCGTCCTATAATTCACCCCTCCACTTT.

This rearrangement joins TRBV6-5 to TRBJ2-1, with 16 bases fitting TRBD2. The CDR3 sequence is 14 residues long. With 7 bases clipped from V and 13 bases from J, the junction kept 7 bases outside the gene matches. Looked up from germline, CDR1 is MNHEY and CDR2 is SVGAGI. The CDR3 coding sequence is TGTGCCAGCACTTCCGGGACTAGCGGGAGGGCCCAGTTCTTC. Protein sequence: CASTSGTSGRAQFF.

The genes are TRBV7-2 and TRBJ2-3, with D possibly being TRBD1 or TRBD2 (5 bases each). Germline loops: CDR1 SGHTA, CDR2 FQGNSA. The CDR3 spans 15 residues. The V end was cut by 8 bases, the J end by 2 bases, with 17 bases between. The CDR3 sequence is CASREGAYPTDTQYF. In DNA form, the CDR3 reads TGTGCCAGCCGGGAAGGGGCCTATCCCACAGATACGCAGTATTTT.

The V gene is TRBV5-5, the J gene TRBJ1-2; 10 nucleotides match TRBD1. Trimming took 3 bases from V and 4 from J; bases not matched to a gene: 12. Germline CDR1 reads SGHKS; CDR2 reads YYEKEE (reference sequence). This CDR3 has 17 residues. The CDR3 region has the DNA TGTGCCAGCAGCTCAGGACAGGGGGAAAGGGGAATCTATGGCTACACCTTC. As protein: CASSSGQGERGIYGYTF.

The V call is TRBV6-5, the J call TRBJ2-7, with D possibly TRBD1 on 6 matching bases. Trimming removed 4 bases from V and 4 bases from J, with 11 bases in between. This CDR3 spans 13 amino acids. CDR1 is MNHEY, CDR2 SVGAGI, per germline. CDR3 loop: CASSSDSVYEQYF. For the CDR3, the DNA is TGTGCCAGCAGTTCGGACAGCGTATACGAGCAGTACTTC.

The chain employs TRBV5-1 and TRBJ2-7; possibly TRBD1 for D (6 bases). Per germline, CDR1 SGHRS and CDR2 YFSETQ. CDR3 size: 15 residues. V was shortened by 5 bases and J by 3 bases, with 18 bases between the two germline ends. The CDR3 DNA follows: TGCGCCAGCAGGGACACAGGGAAAGCGCTCTACGAGCAGTACTTC. Translating gives CASRDTGKALYEQYF.